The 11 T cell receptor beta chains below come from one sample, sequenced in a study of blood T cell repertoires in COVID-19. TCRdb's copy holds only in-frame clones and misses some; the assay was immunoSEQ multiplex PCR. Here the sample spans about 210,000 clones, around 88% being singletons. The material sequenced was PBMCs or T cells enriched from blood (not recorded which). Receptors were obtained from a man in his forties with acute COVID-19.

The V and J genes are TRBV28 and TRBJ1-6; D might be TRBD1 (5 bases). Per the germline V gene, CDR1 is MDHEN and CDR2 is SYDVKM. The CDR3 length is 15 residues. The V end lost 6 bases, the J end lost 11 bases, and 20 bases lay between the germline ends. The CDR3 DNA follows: TGTGCCAGCAGCCCCCCTAGGGGAAACAGAGCACCCCTCCACTTT. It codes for CASSPPRGNRAPLHF.

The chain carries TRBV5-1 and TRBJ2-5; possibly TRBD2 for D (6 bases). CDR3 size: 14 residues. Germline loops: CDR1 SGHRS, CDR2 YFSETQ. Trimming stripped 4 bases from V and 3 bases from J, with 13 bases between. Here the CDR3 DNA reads TGCGCCAGCAGCCTAGAGACTAGTAAAGAGACCCAGTACTTC. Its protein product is CASSLETSKETQYF.

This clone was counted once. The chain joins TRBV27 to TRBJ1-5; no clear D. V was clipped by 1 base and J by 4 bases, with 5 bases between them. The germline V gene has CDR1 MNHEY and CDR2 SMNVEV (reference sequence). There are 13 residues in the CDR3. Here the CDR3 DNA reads TGTGCCAGCAGTTTATTTAGAAATCAGCCCCAGCATTTT. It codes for CASSLFRNQPQHF.

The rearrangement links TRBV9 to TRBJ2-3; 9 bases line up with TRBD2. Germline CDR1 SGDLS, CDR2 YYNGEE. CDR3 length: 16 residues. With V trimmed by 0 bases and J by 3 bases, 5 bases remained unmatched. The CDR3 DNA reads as TGTGCCAGCAGCGTAGCCCCCAGCGGGAGGACAGATACGCAGTATTTT. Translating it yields CASSVAPSGRTDTQYF.

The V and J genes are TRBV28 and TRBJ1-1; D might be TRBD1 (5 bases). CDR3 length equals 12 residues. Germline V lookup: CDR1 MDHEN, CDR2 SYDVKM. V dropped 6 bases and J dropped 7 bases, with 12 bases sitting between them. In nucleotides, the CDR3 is TGTGCCAGCAGCCATCTCAGGGTTGAAGCTTTCTTT. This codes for CASSHLRVEAFF. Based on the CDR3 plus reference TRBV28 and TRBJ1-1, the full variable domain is DVKVTQSSRYLVKRTGEKVFLECVQDMDHENMFWYRQDPGLGLRLIYFSYDVKMKEKGDIPEGYSVSREKKERFSLILESASTNQTSMYLCASSHLRVEAFFGQGTRLTVV.

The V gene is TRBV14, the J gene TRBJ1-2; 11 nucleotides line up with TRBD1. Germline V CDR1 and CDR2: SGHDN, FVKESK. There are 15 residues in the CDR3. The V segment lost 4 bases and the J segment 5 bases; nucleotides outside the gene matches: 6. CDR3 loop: CASSPYRDRGYGYTF. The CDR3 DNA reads TGTGCCAGCAGCCCCTACCGGGACAGGGGGTATGGCTACACCTTC.

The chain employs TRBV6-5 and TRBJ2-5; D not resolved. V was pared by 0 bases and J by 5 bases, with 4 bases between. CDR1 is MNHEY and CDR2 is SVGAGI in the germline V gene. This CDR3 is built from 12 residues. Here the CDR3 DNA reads TGTGCCAGCAGTTACTCGGGCGAGACCCAGTACTTC. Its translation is CASSYSGETQYF.

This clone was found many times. The CDR3 loop is CASSEVPDRGVRELFF. Written as DNA, the CDR3 is TGTGCCAGCAGTGAAGTCCCTGACAGGGGCGTCAGGGAGCTGTTTTTT. V gene TRBV6-1 combines with J gene TRBJ2-2, with 8 nucleotides matching TRBD1. Germline V CDR1 and CDR2: MNHNS, SASEGT. With V trimmed by 1 base and J by 9 bases, 10 bases remained unmatched. This CDR3 has 16 amino acids.

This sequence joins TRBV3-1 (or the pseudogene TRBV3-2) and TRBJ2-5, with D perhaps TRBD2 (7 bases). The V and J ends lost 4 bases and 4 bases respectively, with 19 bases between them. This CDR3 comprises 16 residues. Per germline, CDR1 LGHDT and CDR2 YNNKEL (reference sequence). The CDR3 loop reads CASSPKAQGGGETQYF. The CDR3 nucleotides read TGTGCCAGCAGCCCGAAGGCACAGGGAGGGGGAGAGACCCAGTACTTC.

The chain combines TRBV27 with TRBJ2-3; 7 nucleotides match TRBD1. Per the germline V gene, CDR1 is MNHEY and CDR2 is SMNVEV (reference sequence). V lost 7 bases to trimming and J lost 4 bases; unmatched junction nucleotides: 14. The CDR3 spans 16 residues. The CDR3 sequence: CASTRTAGTVPDTQYF. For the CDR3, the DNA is TGTGCCAGCACCAGAACCGCCGGGACAGTTCCAGATACGCAGTATTTT.

The CDR3 region has the DNA TGTGCCAGCAGTTCTTATAACAGGGTCGCGAACACCGGGGAGCTGTTTTTT. It translates to CASSSYNRVANTGELFF. The J gene is TRBJ2-2, the V gene TRBV14; perhaps TRBD1 as D (6 bases). Germline V CDR1 and CDR2: SGHDN, FVKESK. Trimming pared 6 bases from V and 0 bases from J, leaving 17 bases between. This CDR3 region has 17 residues.